This entry concerns a single TCR beta chain. The CDR3 is 17 amino acids. V was trimmed by 0 bases and J by 0 bases, leaving 14 bases between them. Germline V gene data show CDR1 as PRHDT and CDR2 as FYEKMQ (reference sequence). The sample comes from a study of Ad26.COV2.S vaccination and SARS-CoV-2 variants. Turning to the study itself: The donor belonged to the COV1001 Ad26.COV2.S trial arm.

Only in-frame clones appear in the TCRdb table, and some are missing; sequencing was by immunoSEQ multiplex PCR. The sample consists of about 400,000 clones, about nine tenths of them appearing once. Specified treatment: around 19 received Ad26.COV2.S at low or high dose, single or two shots; roughly five received placebo; per-sample allocation not given. Repertoires come from day 63 after the first vaccine or placebo injection. An Ad26 vector expressing Wuhan-strain SARS-CoV-2 spike constituted the vaccine. This chain connects TRBV13 to TRBJ1-1, with D hard to call. This receptor was taken from a person between 18 and 59 years old who received the Ad26.COV2.S COVID-19 vaccine or a placebo. The sequencing used peripheral blood, collected in a trial of Ad26.COV2.S vaccine versus placebo. For the CDR3, the DNA is TGTGCCAGCAGCTTAGGCCCCCCACGATATTTGAACACTGAAGCTTTCTTT. Translating gives CASSLGPPRYLNTEAFF.